The entry below gives a single TCR beta chain sequence along with its context. This specimen belongs to a study of beta chain features in type 1 diabetes. All of the sorted populations showed purity greater than 95%. Isolated RNA was reverse transcribed in full, so expressed TCRB transcripts were sequenced. The data were produced by immunoSEQ multiplex PCR, yet TCRdb's version contains in-frame clones alone and is incomplete. The sample holds 150,000 to 200,000 clones, about 13% seen once. CDR3 length equals 15 residues. Trimming took 4 bases from V and 8 from J; bases not matched to a gene: 14. Looked up from germline, CDR1 is SGHRS and CDR2 is YFSETQ.

The clonotype was recovered from a woman aged 18-29 years in good health. Sequenced: central memory CD4+ T cells from blood. J is TRBJ1-2 and V is TRBV5-1, with 7 bases identical to TRBD1. CDR3 DNA sequence: TGCGCCAGCAGCATCCAGGGGGGAGAACGAGGCGGCTACACCTTC. Encoded protein: CASSIQGGERGGYTF.